Listed below are T cell receptor beta chains from one sample, sequenced in a study of T-cell reconstitution after alpha-beta-depleted transplantation in children. Via MiXCR, TCRdb re-called the PCR reads, giving one row per CDR3 protein. Among roughly 160,000 distinct CDR3 sequences listed, 11% were seen once. This material consisted of PBMCs, taken before TCRalphabeta/CD19-depleted stem cell transplant. The receptors come from a boy aged 2 to 10 with acute myeloid leukemia, due to receive a stem cell transplant. CDR3s include the opening cysteine and the closing phenylalanine or tryptophan. The order of the fields is CDR3 length, D gene, J gene, clone size, V gene, CDR3 protein, CDR3 DNA. D genes are given only for firm matches. The size entry gives once, few, many or a size class.

>16|TRBD1|TRBJ2-7|many|TRBV5-1
CASSPRYRGTSYEQYF
TGCGCCAGCAGTCCACGCTACAGGGGAACCTCCTACGAGCAGTACTTC
>13|NA|TRBJ2-2|many|TRBV20-1
CSARDGNTGELFF
TGCAGTGCTAGGGACGGGAACACCGGGGAGCTGTTTTTT
>12|NA|TRBJ2-1|many|TRBV24-1
CAAETDYNEQFF
TGTGCCGCAGAGACCGACTACAATGAGCAGTTCTTC
>16|TRBD2|TRBJ2-1|many|TRBV7-9
CASSFLRGGSYNEQFF
TGTGCCAGCAGCTTCCTTCGGGGGGGCTCCTACAATGAGCAGTTCTTC
>15|TRBD2|TRBJ2-3|many|TRBV20-1
CSAEKSGRSTDTQYF
TGCAGTGCTGAAAAAAGCGGGAGGAGCACAGATACGCAGTATTTT
>17|TRBD1|TRBJ1-2|many|TRBV6-1
CASSQPGQATTNYGYTF
TGTGCCAGCAGTCAGCCGGGACAGGCGACTACTAACTATGGCTACACCTTC
>13|NA|TRBJ2-1|many|TRBV4-1
CASSPPRVAEQFF
TGCGCCAGCAGCCCTCCTAGGGTTGCAGAGCAGTTCTTC
>16|TRBD2|TRBJ2-1|many|TRBV7-6
CASSLGIGLEYNEQFF
TGTGCCAGCAGCTTAGGGATTGGACTAGAATACAATGAGCAGTTCTTC
>12|NA|TRBJ2-7|many|TRBV11-3
CASSSNGFEQYF
TGTGCCAGCAGCTCCAACGGCTTCGAGCAGTACTTC
>17|TRBD2|TRBJ2-7|many|TRBV5-6
CASSDALRRESAYEQYF
TGTGCCAGCAGCGATGCTTTACGGCGGGAGTCGGCGTACGAGCAGTACTTC
>16|TRBD1|TRBJ2-1|many|TRBV7-8
CASSSEGGNSYNEQFF
TGTGCCAGCAGCTCGGAAGGGGGCAACTCCTACAATGAGCAGTTCTTC
>16|TRBD1|TRBJ2-5|many|TRBV6-5
CASSLGGGTGALIQYF
TGTGCCAGCAGTTTGGGGGGTGGGACAGGGGCATTGATCCAGTACTTC
>14|TRBD2|TRBJ2-7|many|TRBV28
CASSLTAGPYEQYF
TGTGCCAGCAGTTTAACAGCGGGGCCATACGAGCAGTACTTC